The 21 T cell receptor beta chains given below trace back to one sample, sequenced in a study of blood T cell repertoires in COVID-19. Assay: immunoSEQ multiplex PCR; the TCRdb copy retains only in-frame clones and omits some. This sample yields roughly 160,000 clones, of which 74% are seen a single time; about 3% belongs to the top ten. The sample consisted of peripheral blood. These TCRs come from an elderly woman with acute or convalescent COVID-19.

A single count supports this clone. The V and J genes are TRBV14 and TRBJ2-7, with TRBD1 identical over 8 bases. Germline loops: CDR1 SGHDN, CDR2 FVKESK. The ends lost 4 bases at V and 7 bases at J; junction bases unmatched: 21. The CDR3 is 18 residues long. CDR3 DNA sequence: TGTGCCAGCAGCCCGTATCTCTTTTCAGGGGGCTTGTCGGTGGAGCAGTACTTC. This codes for CASSPYLFSGGLSVEQYF.

J is TRBJ2-3 and V is TRBV25-1; 7 bases match TRBD2. V lost 1 base and J lost 4; bases outside the gene matches: 5. Germline CDR1 and CDR2: MGHDK and SYGVNS. The length of the CDR3 is 15 residues. CDR3 protein: CASSEWAGRADTQYF. The CDR3 bases are TGTGCCAGCAGTGAATGGGCAGGGAGGGCAGATACGCAGTATTTT.

This clone appeared once. The chain carries TRBV19 and TRBJ2-5; tentative D call: TRBD1 (5 bases). CDR1 and CDR2 (germline): LNHDA, SQIVND (reference sequence). The CDR3 loop spans 15 amino acids. Deletions cut 4 bases from V and 5 bases from J, with 17 bases between. The CDR3 protein is CASSSQGGEWETQYF. As DNA, the CDR3 is TGTGCCAGTAGTAGTCAGGGTGGAGAGTGGGAGACCCAGTACTTC.

The V gene is TRBV10-1, the J gene TRBJ2-7, with TRBD2 matching over 16 bases. CDR3 length: 19 residues. The V gene end was trimmed by 6 bases and the J gene end by 3 bases; junction bases not matched to a gene: 14. Germline V gene sequence: CDR1 WNHNN, CDR2 SYGVQD (reference sequence). The CDR3 loop is CASSGPGLAGGPFIYEQYF. Here the CDR3 DNA reads TGCGCCAGCAGCGGACCGGGACTAGCGGGAGGGCCATTCATCTACGAGCAGTACTTC.

The rearrangement uses TRBV10-3 and TRBJ2-3; tentatively, D is TRBD1 (5 bases). V dropped 6 bases and J dropped 4 bases, with 11 bases sitting between them. The CDR3 consists of 13 residues. From germline, CDR1 is ENHRY and CDR2 SYGVKD. This CDR3 is CAIRGNRPDTQYF. Here the CDR3 DNA reads TGTGCCATCAGGGGTAACAGGCCAGATACGCAGTATTTT.

CDR3 sequence reads: CASSERDSGANVLTF. The CDR3 DNA follows: TGTGCCAGCAGTGAACGGGACTCTGGGGCCAACGTCCTGACTTTC. This chain links TRBV6-1 with TRBJ2-6, with TRBD2 as a possible D gene (5 bases). The V and J ends lost 2 bases and 0 bases respectively, with 5 bases between them. Germline V gene lookup returns CDR1 MNHNS and CDR2 SASEGT. CDR3 length equals 15 residues.

The chain recombines TRBV6-5 with TRBJ1-5; TRBD1 is a possible D gene (5 bases). This CDR3 comprises 13 residues. V shed 4 bases and J shed 3 bases, with 7 bases lying between them. Germline assignment: CDR1 MNHEY and CDR2 SVGAGI. CDR3 sequence: CASSLQDNQPQHF. CDR3 bases: TGTGCCAGCAGTTTACAGGACAATCAGCCCCAGCATTTT.

The chain is built from TRBV6-5 and TRBJ1-5, with unresolved D. The CDR3 totals 13 residues. V was clipped by 5 bases and J by 1 base, with 6 bases between them. Germline CDR1 and CDR2: MNHEY and SVGAGI. CDR3 residues: CASSRLSNQPQHF. In nucleotides, the CDR3 is TGTGCCAGCAGTCGACTGAGCAATCAGCCCCAGCATTTT.

The chain employs TRBV29-1 and TRBJ1-2, with D perhaps TRBD1 (5 bases). Germline V gene sequence: CDR1 SQVTM, CDR2 ANQGSEA. V was clipped by 3 bases and J by 4 bases, with 21 bases between them. The CDR3 runs 16 residues. CDR3 sequence reads: CSVEAGHLQASYGYTF. The CDR3 DNA sequence: TGCAGCGTTGAGGCAGGGCATCTACAGGCATCCTATGGCTACACCTTC.

V usage is TRBV11-3 and J usage is TRBJ2-2; TRBD2 agrees at 7 bases. Germline assignment: CDR1 SGHNT and CDR2 YENEEA. V shed 5 bases and J 5 bases; nucleotides not matched to a gene: 8. CDR3 size: 15 residues. The CDR3 sequence is CASSVGGSGTGELFF. CDR3 bases: TGTGCCAGCAGCGTGGGAGGGAGTGGTACCGGGGAGCTGTTTTTT. Combining the CDR3 with reference TRBV11-3 and TRBJ2-2 gives the whole variable domain EAGVVQSPRYKIIEKKQPVAFWCNPISGHNTLYWYLQNLGQGPELLIRYENEEAVDDSQLPKDRFSAERLKGVDSTLKIQPAELGDSAVYLCASSVGGSGTGELFFGEGSRLTVL.

The rearrangement joins TRBV7-9 to TRBJ2-1; D is unclear. The CDR3 is 15 residues long. In germline, CDR1 is SEHNR, CDR2 FQNEAQ (reference sequence). V dropped 5 bases and J dropped 0 bases, with 11 bases sitting between them. CDR3 in DNA: TGTGCCAGCAGCCCCGCACGGAGCTCCTACAATGAGCAGTTCTTC. It codes for CASSPARSSYNEQFF.

This clone was seen a few times. The V and J genes are TRBV9 and TRBJ2-3, with D perhaps TRBD1 (5 bases). The germline CDR1 and CDR2 sequences are SGDLS and YYNGEE. Trimming removed 2 bases from V and 0 bases from J, with 10 bases in between. The CDR3 has 15 residues. CDR3 DNA: TGTGCCAGCAGCGTGACAGACACTAGCACAGATACGCAGTATTTT. This gives the protein CASSVTDTSTDTQYF.

V and J are TRBV12-5 and TRBJ2-2; 10 positions match TRBD2. Germline CDR1 and CDR2: LGHNT and FRNRAP. The CDR3 contains 14 residues. The trim removed 6 bases at V and 7 bases at J, leaving 5 bases unmatched. CDR3: CASGPSGRDGELFF. The CDR3 bases are TGTGCTAGTGGCCCAAGCGGGAGGGACGGGGAGCTGTTTTTT.

The J gene is TRBJ2-1, the V gene TRBV28; D is perhaps TRBD1 (6 bases). CDR1 is MDHEN and CDR2 is SYDVKM in the germline V gene. The CDR3 is 15 residues long. V dropped 6 bases and J dropped 5 bases, with 17 bases sitting between them. The CDR3 coding sequence is TGTGCCAGCAGCTTCCAGGGGATGAGACACAATGAGCAGTTCTTC. Translation: CASSFQGMRHNEQFF.

The chain carries TRBV3-1 (or the pseudogene TRBV3-2) and TRBJ1-2; D gene uncertain. Germline V gives CDR1 LGHDT, CDR2 YNNKEL (reference sequence). The CDR3 is 14 amino acids. Trimming left V 3 bases short and J 0 bases short, with 8 bases between. Here the CDR3 reads CASSHSRANYGYTF. The CDR3 coding sequence is TGTGCCAGCAGCCATAGCCGGGCTAACTATGGCTACACCTTC.

This clone came up a few times. This rearrangement joins TRBV3-1 (or the pseudogene TRBV3-2) to TRBJ2-1; TRBD2 might be the D (5 bases). The CDR3 is 13 residues long. Deletions cut 4 bases from V and 4 bases from J, with 8 bases between. Germline values: CDR1 LGHDT, CDR2 YNNKEL (reference sequence). The CDR3 DNA sequence: TGTGCCAGCAGCCTGAGAGGGTACAATGAGCAGTTCTTC. Its translation: CASSLRGYNEQFF.

This clone was seen just once. The gene calls are TRBV4-2 and TRBJ1-5; 7 bases are shared with TRBD1. There are 14 residues in the CDR3. Looked up from germline, CDR1 is LGHNA and CDR2 is YNFKEQ. J lost 6 bases, V lost 0 bases, and 2 bases had no gene match. CDR3 in DNA: TGTGCCAGCAGCCAAGATACAGGGGCTCAGCCCCAGCATTTT. Protein product: CASSQDTGAQPQHF.

This clone appeared many times. CDR3 coding DNA: TGTGCCAGCAGCTTAATCCAGGGAACCGGGGAGCTGTTTTTT. Translated: CASSLIQGTGELFF. This chain joins TRBV7-9 and TRBJ2-2, with D perhaps TRBD1 (5 bases). The CDR3 loop spans 14 amino acids. CDR1 SEHNR and CDR2 FQNEAQ come from the germline V gene (reference sequence). Trimming removed 2 bases at V and 5 bases at J, with 9 bases between.

The rearrangement links TRBV5-4 to TRBJ2-5, with 10 bases aligning to TRBD2. J gave up 5 bases and V 6 bases, and 10 bases lay outside the gene matches. Germline CDR1 and CDR2: SGHNT and YYREEE (reference sequence). The CDR3 has 15 residues. The CDR3: CASTATSGAVETQYF. The CDR3 region has the DNA TGTGCCAGCACCGCCACTAGCGGGGCCGTTGAGACCCAGTACTTC.

This clone has a single count. The chain uses TRBV24-1 and TRBJ2-7; 14 positions agree with TRBD2. CDR1 and CDR2 from the germline V gene are KGHDR and SFDVKD. V gave up 5 bases and J gave up 3 bases; unmatched junction bases: 14. There are 19 residues in the CDR3. Written as DNA, the CDR3 is TGTGCCACCAGTGGCTGGACTAGCGGGAGGAGCCCCTGGGGCTACGAGCAGTACTTC. Protein product: CATSGWTSGRSPWGYEQYF.

The gene calls are TRBV28 and TRBJ2-7, with 12 positions matching TRBD1. This CDR3 is built from 17 residues. The germline CDR1 and CDR2 sequences are MDHEN and SYDVKM. The ends lost 5 bases at V and 4 bases at J; junction bases unmatched: 12. CDR3 DNA sequence: TGTGCCAGCAGTCCCCGGGGACAGGGGGCGCAAAATTACGAGCAGTACTTC. This translates into CASSPRGQGAQNYEQYF.